This TCR beta chain was identified during a study of T and B cells in COVID-19 patients. Study at large: The recovered cohort's median age was approximately 37 years, versus approximately 70 years in active infection. Study-level findings and limits: Active COVID-19 showed highly clonal TRB repertoires; recovery showed diversity and richness above healthy donors.

BIOMED2 TRB-A/B primer pools were used in multiplex TRB PCR. TCRdb re-called the multiplex PCR reads through MiXCR, storing one row per CDR3 protein. The table lists about 1,100 distinct CDR3 sequences, more than 15% of them singletons, with roughly 37% in the top ten. From blood, 250-500 ng of genomic DNA served as TRB template. This clonotype is medium-sized in the sample. Its target is not known. The CDR3 consists of 14 residues. The V gene's germline CDR1 is DFQATT and CDR2 SNEGSKA (reference sequence). The V segment lost 0 bases and the J segment 6 bases; nucleotides outside the gene matches: 5. The V call is TRBV20-1, the J call TRBJ2-1; TRBD2 agrees at 7 bases. The source is a human donor with active COVID-19. The sequenced sample was blood. In DNA form, the CDR3 reads TGCAGTGCTAGAGAAGCGGGGATGGGCAATGAGCAGTTCTTC. Its protein product is CSAREAGMGNEQFF.